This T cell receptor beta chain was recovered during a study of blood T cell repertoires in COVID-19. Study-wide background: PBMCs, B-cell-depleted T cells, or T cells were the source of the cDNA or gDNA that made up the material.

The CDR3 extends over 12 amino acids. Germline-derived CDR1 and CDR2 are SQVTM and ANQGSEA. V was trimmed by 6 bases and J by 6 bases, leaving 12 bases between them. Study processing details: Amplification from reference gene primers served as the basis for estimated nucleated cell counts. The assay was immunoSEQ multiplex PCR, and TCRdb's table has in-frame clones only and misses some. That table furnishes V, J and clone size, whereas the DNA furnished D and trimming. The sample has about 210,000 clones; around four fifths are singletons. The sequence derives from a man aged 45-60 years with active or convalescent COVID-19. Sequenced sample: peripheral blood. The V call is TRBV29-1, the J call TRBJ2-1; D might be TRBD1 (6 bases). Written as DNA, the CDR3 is TGCAGCGTCCTCTGGGACACCAATGAGCAGTTCTTC. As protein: CSVLWDTNEQFF.